Sequencing of this TCR beta chain was carried out in a study of control samples from healthy donors and cancer patients. Profiled with immunoSEQ multiplex PCR; TCRdb holds only in-frame clones, not every one. The table lists about 75,000 clones, approximately 94% of them singletons. CDR1 is LGHNA, CDR2 YSLEER, per germline. Deletions cut 0 bases from V and 6 bases from J, with 14 bases between. The CDR3 covers 15 residues. The genes are TRBV4-3 and TRBJ1-1; D is perhaps TRBD1 (5 bases). This clonotype was obtained from a woman between 40 and 50 years old in good health. Material for sequencing was blood. The CDR3, as DNA: TGCGCCAGCAGCCAAGAGGGGCCGGGGTACTCTGAAGCTTTCTTT. Amino acids: CASSQEGPGYSEAFF.